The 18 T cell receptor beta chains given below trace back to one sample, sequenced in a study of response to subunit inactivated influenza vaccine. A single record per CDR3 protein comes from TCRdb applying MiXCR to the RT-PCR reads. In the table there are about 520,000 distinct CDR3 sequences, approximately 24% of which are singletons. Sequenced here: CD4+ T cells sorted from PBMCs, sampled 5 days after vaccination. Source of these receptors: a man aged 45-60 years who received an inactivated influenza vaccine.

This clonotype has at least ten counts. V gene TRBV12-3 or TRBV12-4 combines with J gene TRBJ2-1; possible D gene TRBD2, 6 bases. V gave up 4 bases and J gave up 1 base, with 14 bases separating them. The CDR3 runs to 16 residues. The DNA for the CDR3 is TGTGCCAGCAGTTCCGGGGGACTGATTTCCTACAATGAGCAGTTCTTC. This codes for CASSSGGLISYNEQFF.

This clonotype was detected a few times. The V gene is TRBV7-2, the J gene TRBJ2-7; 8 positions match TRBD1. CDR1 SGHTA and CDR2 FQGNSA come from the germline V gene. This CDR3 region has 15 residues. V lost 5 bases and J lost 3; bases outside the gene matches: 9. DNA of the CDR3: TGTGCCAGCAGCATAAACAGGGGGGCCGTCTACGAGCAGTACTTC. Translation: CASSINRGAVYEQYF.

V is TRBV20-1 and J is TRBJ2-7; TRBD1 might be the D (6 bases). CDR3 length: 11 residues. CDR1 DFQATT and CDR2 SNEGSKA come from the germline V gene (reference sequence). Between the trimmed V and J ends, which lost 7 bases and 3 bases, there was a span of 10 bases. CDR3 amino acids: CSGAGDYEQYF. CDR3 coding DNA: TGCAGTGGAGCAGGGGACTACGAGCAGTACTTC.

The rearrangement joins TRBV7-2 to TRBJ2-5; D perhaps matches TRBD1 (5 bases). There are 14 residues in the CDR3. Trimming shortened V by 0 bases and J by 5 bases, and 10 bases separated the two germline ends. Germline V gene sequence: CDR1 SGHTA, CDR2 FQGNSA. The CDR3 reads CASSLAVGLETQYF. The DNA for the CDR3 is TGTGCCAGCAGCTTAGCGGTGGGGCTGGAGACCCAGTACTTC.

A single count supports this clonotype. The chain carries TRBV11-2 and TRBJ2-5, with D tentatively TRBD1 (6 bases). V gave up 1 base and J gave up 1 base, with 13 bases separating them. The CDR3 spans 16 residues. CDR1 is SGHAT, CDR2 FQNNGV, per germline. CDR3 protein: CASSLVAVGGQETQYF. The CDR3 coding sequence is TGTGCCAGCAGCTTAGTGGCAGTAGGGGGCCAAGAGACCCAGTACTTC. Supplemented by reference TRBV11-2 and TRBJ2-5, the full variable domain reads EAGVAQSPRYKIIEKRQSVAFWCNPISGHATLYWYQQILGQGPKLLIQFQNNGVVDDSQLPKDRFSAERLKGVDSTLKIQPAKLEDSAVYLCASSLVAVGGQETQYFGPGTRLLVL.

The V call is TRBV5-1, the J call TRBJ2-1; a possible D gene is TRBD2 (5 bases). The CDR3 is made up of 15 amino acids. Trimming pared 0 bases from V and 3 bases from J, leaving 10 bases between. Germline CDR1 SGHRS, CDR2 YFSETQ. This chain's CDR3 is CASSLGELGYNEQFF. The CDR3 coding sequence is TGCGCCAGCAGCTTGGGGGAGCTTGGCTACAATGAGCAGTTCTTC.

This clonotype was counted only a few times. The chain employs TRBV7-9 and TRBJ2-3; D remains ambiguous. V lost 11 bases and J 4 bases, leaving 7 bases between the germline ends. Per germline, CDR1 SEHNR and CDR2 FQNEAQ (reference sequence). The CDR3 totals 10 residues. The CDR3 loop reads CADGSDTQYF. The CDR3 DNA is TGTGCCGACGGGTCAGATACGCAGTATTTT. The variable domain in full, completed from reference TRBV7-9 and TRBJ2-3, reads DTGVSQNPRHKITKRGQNVTFRCDPISEHNRLYWYRQTLGQGPEFLTYFQNEAQLEKSRLLSDRFSAERPKGSFSTLEIQRTEQGDSAMYLCADGSDTQYFGPGTRLTVL.

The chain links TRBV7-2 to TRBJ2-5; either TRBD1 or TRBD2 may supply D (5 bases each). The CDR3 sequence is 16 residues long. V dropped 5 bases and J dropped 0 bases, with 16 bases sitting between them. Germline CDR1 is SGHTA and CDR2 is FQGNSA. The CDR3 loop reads CASSPGTSSYQETQYF. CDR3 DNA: TGTGCCAGCAGCCCAGGGACCTCCTCGTACCAAGAGACCCAGTACTTC.

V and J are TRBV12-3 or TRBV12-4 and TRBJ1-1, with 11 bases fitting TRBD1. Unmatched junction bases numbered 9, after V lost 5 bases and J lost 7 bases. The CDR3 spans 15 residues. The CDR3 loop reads CASSPPGQGAVEAFF. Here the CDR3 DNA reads TGTGCCAGCAGTCCACCAGGACAGGGGGCGGTTGAAGCTTTCTTT.

CDR3 nucleotide sequence: TGTGCCAGCAGCCAAGACGGGGGGTTTTGGGCCCGCGAGACCATATATTTT. It translates to CASSQDGGFWARETIYF. The chain recombines TRBV14 with TRBJ1-3, with D possibly being TRBD1 (5 bases). The CDR3 is made up of 17 amino acids. Trimming took off 0 bases at V and 10 bases at J, with 22 bases between the two ends. Looked up from germline, CDR1 is SGHDN and CDR2 is FVKESK.

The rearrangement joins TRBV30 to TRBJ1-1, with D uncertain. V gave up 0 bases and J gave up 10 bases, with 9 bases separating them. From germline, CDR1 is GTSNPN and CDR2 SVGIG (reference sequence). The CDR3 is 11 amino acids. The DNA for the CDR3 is TGTGCCTGGAGTGTAACTCTAGGAGCTTTCTTT. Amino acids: CAWSVTLGAFF. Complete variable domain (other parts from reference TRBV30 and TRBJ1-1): SQTIHQWPATLVQPVGSPLSLECTVEGTSNPNLYWYRQAAGRGLQLLFYSVGIGQISSEVPQNLSASRPQDRQFILSSKKLLLSDSGFYLCAWSVTLGAFFGQGTRLTVV.

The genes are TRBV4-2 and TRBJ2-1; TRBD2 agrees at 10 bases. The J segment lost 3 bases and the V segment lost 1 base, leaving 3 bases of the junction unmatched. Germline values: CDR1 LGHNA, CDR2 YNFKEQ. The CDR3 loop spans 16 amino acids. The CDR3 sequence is CASSQVSSGGYNEQFF. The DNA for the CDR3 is TGTGCCAGCAGCCAAGTTTCTAGCGGGGGCTACAATGAGCAGTTCTTC.

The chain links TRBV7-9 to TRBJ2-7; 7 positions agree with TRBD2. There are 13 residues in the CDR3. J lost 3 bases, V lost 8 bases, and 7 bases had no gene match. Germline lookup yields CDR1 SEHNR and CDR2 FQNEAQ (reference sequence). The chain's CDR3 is CASSKGGGYEQYF. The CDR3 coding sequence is TGTGCCAGCTCCAAGGGCGGGGGCTACGAGCAGTACTTC.

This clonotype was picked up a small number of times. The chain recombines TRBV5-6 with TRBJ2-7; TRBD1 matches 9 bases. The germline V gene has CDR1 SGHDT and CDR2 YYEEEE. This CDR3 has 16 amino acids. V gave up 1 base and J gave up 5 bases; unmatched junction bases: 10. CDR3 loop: CASSLIAGQGFHEQYF. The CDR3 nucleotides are TGTGCCAGCAGCTTGATCGCCGGACAGGGGTTCCACGAGCAGTACTTC. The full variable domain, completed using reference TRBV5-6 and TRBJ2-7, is DAGVTQSPTHLIKTRGQQVTLRCSPKSGHDTVSWYQQALGQGPQFIFQYYEEEERQRGNFPDRFSGHQFPNYSSELNVNALLLGDSALYLCASSLIAGQGFHEQYFGPGTRLTVT.

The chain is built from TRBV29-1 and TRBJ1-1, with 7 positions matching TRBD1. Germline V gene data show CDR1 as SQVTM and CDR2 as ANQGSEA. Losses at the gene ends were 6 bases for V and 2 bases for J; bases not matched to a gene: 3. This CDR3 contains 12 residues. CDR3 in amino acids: CSVGDSNTEAFF. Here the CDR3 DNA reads TGCAGCGTCGGGGACAGTAACACTGAAGCTTTCTTT.

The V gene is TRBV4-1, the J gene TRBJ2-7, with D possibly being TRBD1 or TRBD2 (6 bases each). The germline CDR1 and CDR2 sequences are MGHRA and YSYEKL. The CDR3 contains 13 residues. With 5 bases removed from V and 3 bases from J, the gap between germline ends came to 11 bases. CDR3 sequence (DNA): TGCGCCAGCAGCACAAGGGGGGACTACGAGCAGTACTTC. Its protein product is CASSTRGDYEQYF.

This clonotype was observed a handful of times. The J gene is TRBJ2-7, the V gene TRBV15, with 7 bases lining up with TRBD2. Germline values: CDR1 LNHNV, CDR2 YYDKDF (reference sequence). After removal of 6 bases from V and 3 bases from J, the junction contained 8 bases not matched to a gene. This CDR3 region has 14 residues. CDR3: CATSRQRGYYEQYF. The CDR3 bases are TGTGCCACCAGTAGGCAGCGGGGCTACTACGAGCAGTACTTC. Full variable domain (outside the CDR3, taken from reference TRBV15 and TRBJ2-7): DAMVIQNPRYQVTQFGKPVTLSCSQTLNHNVMYWYQQKSSQAPKLLFHYYDKDFNNEADTPDNFQSRRPNTSFCFLDIRSPGLGDTAMYLCATSRQRGYYEQYFGPGTRLTVT.

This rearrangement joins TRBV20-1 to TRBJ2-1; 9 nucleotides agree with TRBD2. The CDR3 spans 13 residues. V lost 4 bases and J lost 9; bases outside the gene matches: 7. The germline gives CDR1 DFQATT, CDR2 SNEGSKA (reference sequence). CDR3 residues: CSAIGGGASEQFF. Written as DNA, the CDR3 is TGCAGTGCTATTGGCGGGGGGGCCAGTGAGCAGTTCTTC.